The 32 T cell receptor beta chains presented below share a single source sample, sequenced in a study of T cells in Graves' hyperthyroidism and ophthalmopathy. What was amplified from RNA transcripts were TCR beta CDR3 regions. A first-round RT-PCR of the TCR CDR3 used the HTBI primer set. TCRdb re-derived calls from the multiplex PCR reads in MiXCR, one entry per CDR3 protein. The repertoire holds about 520,000 distinct CDR3 sequences, with about a fifth as singletons. Material for sequencing was blood. These receptors all stem from a man in his late teens or twenties with Graves' hyperthyroidism.

This clonotype has at least ten counts. The CDR3 DNA follows: TGTGCCAGCAGTTTCACTAGCGGGGGGGGCACCGGGGAGCTGTTTTTT. Amino acid sequence: CASSFTSGGGTGELFF. The chain links TRBV12-3 or TRBV12-4 to TRBJ2-2; TRBD2 aligns across 13 bases. Unmatched junction bases numbered 2, after V lost 3 bases and J lost 4 bases. This CDR3 spans 16 amino acids.

This clonotype was counted at least ten times. This rearrangement joins TRBV27 to TRBJ1-2; possibly TRBD1 for D (6 bases). V lost 5 bases and J lost 4, with 11 bases in between. This CDR3 region has 13 residues. Germline CDR1 reads MNHEY; CDR2 reads SMNVEV (reference sequence). Here the CDR3 DNA reads TGTGCCAGCAGTCGGACAGATGTCTATGGCTACACCTTC. Protein: CASSRTDVYGYTF.

In its sample, this clonotype was seen many times. The V call is TRBV19, the J call TRBJ2-5; perhaps TRBD1 as D (5 bases). Germline assignment: CDR1 LNHDA and CDR2 SQIVND (reference sequence). This CDR3 spans 16 amino acids. V gave up 3 bases and J gave up 1 base, with 15 bases separating them. The CDR3 protein is CASSIYKGASQETQYF. The CDR3 coding sequence is TGTGCCAGTAGTATCTATAAAGGGGCCAGCCAAGAGACCCAGTACTTC.

V is TRBV29-1 and J is TRBJ2-4, with D perhaps TRBD2 (6 bases). The CDR3 has 14 amino acids. V lost 4 bases to trimming and J lost 0 bases, with 10 bases between them. Per germline, CDR1 SQVTM and CDR2 ANQGSEA. The CDR3 protein is CSVVGGAAKNIQYF. The DNA of the CDR3 is TGCAGCGTTGTCGGGGGAGCAGCCAAAAACATTCAGTACTTC.

This clonotype showed up many times. The rearrangement joins TRBV19 to TRBJ2-2; weak D call: TRBD2 (5 bases). This CDR3 has 15 residues. V lost 3 bases and J lost 7, with 15 bases in between. Germline CDR1 LNHDA, CDR2 SQIVND (reference sequence). The CDR3 is CASSIRRYRGGELFF. In nucleotides, the CDR3 is TGTGCCAGTAGTATCAGGAGGTATCGAGGCGGGGAGCTGTTTTTT.

The V call is TRBV2, the J call TRBJ1-2; D is unclear. This CDR3 region has 15 residues. Germline CDR1 SNHLY, CDR2 FYNNEI. V lost 7 bases and J lost 7, with 22 bases in between. CDR3 region: CASKYRPVTEAGYTF. DNA of the CDR3: TGTGCCAGCAAATACAGACCCGTTACGGAGGCTGGCTACACCTTC.

This clonotype was counted at least ten times. The gene calls are TRBV12-3 or TRBV12-4 and TRBJ2-7; D is unclear. The CDR3 has 15 amino acids. V shed 1 base and J shed 4 bases, with 14 bases lying between them. The CDR3 reads CASSLGVPVGYEQYF. The DNA of the CDR3 is TGTGCCAGCAGTTTAGGTGTACCTGTCGGATACGAGCAGTACTTC.

This clonotype was seen many times. The chain links TRBV11-2 to TRBJ2-7; no reliable D call. Trimming removed 5 bases at V and 7 bases at J, with 21 bases between. Germline CDR1 SGHAT, CDR2 FQNNGV. The CDR3 contains 15 residues. In DNA, the CDR3 is TGTGCCAGCAGCCCGAATATTTGGGATTATCGGGAGCAGTACTTC. Amino acids: CASSPNIWDYREQYF.

The V call is TRBV5-1, the J call TRBJ2-5, with 9 bases lining up with TRBD1. The CDR3 runs 16 residues. Germline assignment: CDR1 SGHRS and CDR2 YFSETQ. V trimming: 7 bases; J trimming: 1 base; junction bases outside the gene matches: 11. Here the CDR3 DNA reads TGCGCCAGCGGTTGGGGGACAGGGATCCTCCAAGAGACCCAGTACTTC. This codes for CASGWGTGILQETQYF.

The chain carries TRBV27 and TRBJ1-5; TRBD1 matches at 7 bases. This CDR3 is 14 amino acids long. V shed 3 bases, J shed 8 bases, and the junction held 7 bases outside the gene matches. Germline V CDR1 and CDR2: MNHEY, SMNVEV (reference sequence). CDR3 DNA: TGTGCCAGCAGTTTGCTAGGGGGCAAGGAGCCCCAGCATTTT. The encoded protein is CASSLLGGKEPQHF.

V gene TRBV7-3 combines with J gene TRBJ2-7, with 7 bases fitting TRBD1. This CDR3 is 15 amino acids long. Trimming cost V 5 bases and J 2 bases; bases outside gene matches: 9. The germline gives CDR1 SGHTA, CDR2 FQGTGA. CDR3 nucleotides: TGTGCCAGCAGCCCACGACAGGGTGGCCCCTACGAGCAGTACTTC. The encoded protein is CASSPRQGGPYEQYF.

This clonotype was seen ten or more times. This rearrangement joins TRBV12-3 or TRBV12-4 to TRBJ2-7; D not resolved. Trimming pared 6 bases from V and 6 bases from J, leaving 18 bases between. This CDR3 has 14 residues. The CDR3 is CASSPLTPRGEQYF. In DNA form, the CDR3 reads TGTGCCAGCAGCCCTCTAACCCCCCGAGGCGAGCAGTACTTC.

This clonotype was seen ten or more times. The chain carries TRBV28 and TRBJ2-6, with D maybe TRBD2 (6 bases). The germline gives CDR1 MDHEN, CDR2 SYDVKM. CDR3 length: 19 amino acids. Trimming stripped 2 bases from V and 1 base from J, with 18 bases between. The CDR3 loop is CASSLAQLLGGSGANVLTF. CDR3 nucleotides: TGTGCCAGCAGTTTAGCCCAATTGTTGGGGGGATCTGGGGCCAACGTCCTGACTTTC.

The chain carries TRBV29-1 and TRBJ1-3, with a weak D call TRBD1 (6 bases). Germline V lookup: CDR1 SQVTM, CDR2 ANQGSEA. The CDR3 loop spans 14 amino acids. With 3 bases removed from V and 1 base from J, the gap between germline ends came to 10 bases. CDR3 loop: CSVDQGMSGNTIYF. As DNA, the CDR3 is TGCAGCGTTGATCAGGGGATGTCTGGAAACACCATATATTTT.

This clonotype was seen many times. CDR3 amino acids: CASSFQGRPSAGGYTF. CDR3 DNA: TGTGCCAGCAGTTTTCAAGGGCGACCCTCCGCGGGTGGCTACACCTTC. The chain couples TRBV27 to TRBJ1-2; D unresolved. V was trimmed by 3 bases and J by 7 bases, leaving 21 bases between them. The CDR3 spans 16 residues. CDR1 MNHEY and CDR2 SMNVEV come from the germline V gene (reference sequence).

This clonotype was found many times. The chain carries TRBV12-3 or TRBV12-4 and TRBJ1-1; unclear D gene. V was clipped by 5 bases and J by 4 bases, with 17 bases between them. This CDR3 comprises 15 residues. The CDR3 region has the DNA TGTGCCAGCAGTCATCGGACGGGCTTGGGCACTGAAGCTTTCTTT. Translating it yields CASSHRTGLGTEAFF.

At least ten counts were recorded for this clonotype. V usage is TRBV7-9 and J usage is TRBJ1-1; a weak D match, TRBD1 (5 bases). Germline V gives CDR1 SEHNR, CDR2 FQNEAQ (reference sequence). This CDR3 has 13 residues. V gave up 4 bases and J gave up 4 bases, with 10 bases separating them. The CDR3 coding sequence is TGTGCCAGCAGCTCAGGGAGGCCCACTGAAGCTTTCTTT. It codes for CASSSGRPTEAFF.

The sample holds many counts of this clonotype. The chain recombines TRBV12-3 or TRBV12-4 with TRBJ1-3; D is unclear. CDR3 length: 18 residues. Trimming left V 3 bases short and J 0 bases short, with 18 bases between. CDR3 amino acids: CASSFRTGTVSSGNTIYF. CDR3 coding DNA: TGTGCCAGCAGTTTCAGGACGGGCACGGTGAGCTCTGGAAACACCATATATTTT.

This chain links TRBV28 with TRBJ2-5, with D uncertain. Trimming left V 3 bases short and J 7 bases short, with 12 bases between. Germline CDR1 MDHEN, CDR2 SYDVKM. The CDR3 covers 13 residues. CDR3 residues: CASSFGPVGTQYF. The CDR3 DNA reads as TGTGCCAGCAGTTTCGGGCCCGTCGGGACCCAGTACTTC.

J is TRBJ1-2 and V is TRBV9, with 7 bases lining up with TRBD1. Unmatched junction bases numbered 11, after V lost 2 bases and J lost 7 bases. The CDR3 spans 15 residues. The V gene's germline CDR1 is SGDLS and CDR2 YYNGEE. CDR3 amino acids: CASSVGNRGSPGYTF. CDR3 nucleotide sequence: TGTGCCAGCAGCGTGGGAAACAGGGGTAGTCCTGGCTACACCTTC.

This clonotype was picked up many times. The rearrangement links TRBV11-2 to TRBJ2-5; 9 positions agree with TRBD1. Germline V gene data show CDR1 as SGHAT and CDR2 as FQNNGV. CDR3 size: 13 residues. V gave up 5 bases and J gave up 4 bases; unmatched junction bases: 2. In DNA, the CDR3 is TGTGCCAGCAGCACAGGGGGCAGAGAGACCCAGTACTTC. This gives the protein CASSTGGRETQYF.

V is TRBV20-1 and J is TRBJ1-2, with D hard to call. In germline, CDR1 is DFQATT, CDR2 SNEGSKA (reference sequence). This CDR3 contains 11 residues. Trimming left V 0 bases short and J 5 bases short, with 4 bases between. The CDR3 DNA reads as TGCAGTGCTAGAGAGGGTTATGGCTACACCTTC. Protein: CSAREGYGYTF.

This clonotype showed up many times. The rearrangement links TRBV12-3 or TRBV12-4 to TRBJ1-1, with D hard to call. Trimming removed 2 bases at V and 4 bases at J, with 11 bases between. The CDR3 runs to 14 residues. The CDR3 spells CASSLWGERTEAFF. CDR3 DNA: TGTGCCAGCAGTTTATGGGGTGAGCGCACTGAAGCTTTCTTT.

This clonotype was counted ten times or more. Here the CDR3 DNA reads TGTGCCACCAGCAGAGAGCGGGAGTACGAGCAGTACTTC. It encodes CATSREREYEQYF. The chain couples TRBV15 to TRBJ2-7; 7 bases line up with TRBD2. V shed 0 bases and J 4 bases; nucleotides not matched to a gene: 0. Germline CDR1 reads LNHNV; CDR2 reads YYDKDF (reference sequence). CDR3 length: 13 amino acids.

This clonotype was seen repeatedly, ten times or more. The chain employs TRBV12-3 or TRBV12-4 and TRBJ1-1; D gene unclear. The CDR3 sequence is 15 residues long. The V and J ends lost 6 bases and 4 bases respectively, with 18 bases between them. CDR3 sequence reads: CASRFDPASSTEAFF. CDR3 nucleotides: TGTGCCAGCAGATTTGACCCGGCGAGTAGCACTGAAGCTTTCTTT.

This clonotype was recorded only once. The CDR3 coding sequence is TGTGCCATCAGTGAGTCGACTGCGCTGATCCAGTACTTC. It encodes CAISESTALIQYF. The rearrangement links TRBV10-3 to TRBJ2-5; D unresolved. Germline assignment: CDR1 ENHRY and CDR2 SYGVKD. The CDR3 contains 13 residues. The V gene lost 0 bases and the J gene lost 10 bases, with 12 bases spanning the gap.

The J gene is TRBJ1-5, the V gene TRBV5-5; D is perhaps TRBD1 (6 bases). V lost 1 base and J 3 bases, leaving 11 bases between the germline ends. Germline assignment: CDR1 SGHKS and CDR2 YYEKEE (reference sequence). The length of the CDR3 is 15 residues. DNA for the CDR3: TGTGCCAGCAGCTTGACGGACAGACTCAATCAGCCCCAGCATTTT. Protein sequence: CASSLTDRLNQPQHF.

This clonotype was seen ten or more times. This chain links TRBV12-3 or TRBV12-4 with TRBJ1-2; the D is unclear. The germline V and J ends were trimmed by 4 bases and 8 bases, with 11 bases remaining between them. This CDR3 is built from 12 residues. The CDR3 loop reads CASSSGRSGYTF. The CDR3 DNA sequence: TGTGCCAGCAGTTCGGGGAGGTCGGGCTACACCTTC.

The V and J genes are TRBV9 and TRBJ1-1; 7 bases map to TRBD1. The CDR3 covers 15 residues. With 4 bases clipped from V and 5 bases from J, the junction kept 11 bases outside the gene matches. Germline V gene sequence: CDR1 SGDLS, CDR2 YYNGEE. This chain's CDR3 is CASSPMTGPGTEAFF. DNA for the CDR3: TGTGCCAGCAGCCCGATGACAGGGCCCGGAACTGAAGCTTTCTTT.

This clonotype has a count of ten or more. An end of the junction differs from the germline gene, which may be a read error. The J gene is TRBJ2-5, the V gene TRBV12-3 or TRBV12-4, with a weak D call TRBD1 (6 bases). The CDR3 is 13 residues long. The DNA for the CDR3 is TGTGCCAGCGCCGAGACAGGTCAAGAGACCAAGTACTTC. Translation gives CASAETGQETKYF.

About this clonotype: No DNA is shown, since the ends of the CDR3 on it are uncertain; the CDR3 is the one TCRdb lists. V usage is TRBV5-1 and J usage is TRBJ1-1. From germline, CDR1 is SGHRS and CDR2 YFSETQ. The CDR3 region is 18 residues in length, termini included. CDR3 sequence: CASSFYICSAELNTEAFF.

This clonotype is a singleton in its sample. The chain carries TRBV20-1 and TRBJ2-2; the D is unclear. V lost 2 bases and J lost 6, with 7 bases in between. Germline lookup yields CDR1 DFQATT and CDR2 SNEGSKA (reference sequence). The CDR3 consists of 12 residues. The chain's CDR3 is CSARNHPGELFF. In nucleotides, the CDR3 is TGCAGTGCTAGAAACCATCCCGGGGAGCTGTTTTTT.